A single sample is the source of the 21 T cell receptor beta chains below, sequenced in a study of blood T cells in healthy people across ages. Combining a sample-barcoded 5' primer with a J-beta primer mix, a second PCR ran for roughly 7 to 11 cycles. MiXCR, run by TCRdb on the 5' RACE reads, gives a single entry per CDR3 protein. Of 1.5 million to 2 million distinct CDR3 sequences listed, 40% to 55% are singletons. Source material: blood. The receptor set was obtained from a woman aged 40 to 50 in good health.

The V gene is TRBV7-9, the J gene TRBJ1-1; tentatively, D is TRBD1 (6 bases). Germline-derived CDR1 and CDR2 are SEHNR and FQNEAQ (reference sequence). The CDR3 sequence is 19 residues long. V lost 3 bases and J lost 4, with 27 bases in between. The CDR3 sequence is CASSFLNPTDSPRSTEAFF. As DNA, the CDR3 is TGTGCCAGCAGCTTTTTAAACCCCACGGACAGCCCAAGGAGCACTGAAGCTTTCTTT.

V gene TRBV29-1 combines with J gene TRBJ2-3; no clear D. V lost 0 bases, J lost 6 bases, and 10 bases lay in between. This CDR3 contains 13 residues. Per the germline V gene, CDR1 is SQVTM and CDR2 is ANQGSEA. The chain's CDR3 is CSVEDKASDTQYF. Here the CDR3 DNA reads TGCAGCGTTGAAGACAAAGCATCGGATACGCAGTATTTT.

The V call is TRBV20-1, the J call TRBJ2-5; D is perhaps TRBD1 or TRBD2 (5 bases each). The V end was cut by 1 base, the J end by 3 bases, with 15 bases between. The CDR3 runs 15 residues. In germline, CDR1 is DFQATT, CDR2 SNEGSKA (reference sequence). The CDR3 nucleotides are TGCAGTGCTAGAGGGACCGTCGGGGCCGAAGAGACCCAGTACTTC. Protein: CSARGTVGAEETQYF.

The chain is built from TRBV6-2 or TRBV6-3 and TRBJ1-2; D gene unclear. V lost 5 bases and J 4 bases, leaving 11 bases between the germline ends. The length of the CDR3 is 13 residues. Looked up from germline, CDR1 is MNHEY and CDR2 is SVGEGT. Written as DNA, the CDR3 is TGTGCCAGCAGTGACGCGTCGGGCTATGGCTACACCTTC. This gives the protein CASSDASGYGYTF.

The gene calls are TRBV5-1 and TRBJ1-2, with 7 nucleotides matching TRBD1. The CDR3 has 17 residues. V gave up 0 bases and J gave up 5 bases; unmatched junction bases: 13. The V gene's germline CDR1 is SGHRS and CDR2 YFSETQ. This CDR3 reads CASSLDPHGTAEYGYTF. DNA for the CDR3: TGCGCCAGCAGCTTGGACCCCCACGGGACAGCGGAATATGGCTACACCTTC.

This sequence joins TRBV13 and TRBJ2-4; 7 nucleotides line up with TRBD1. From germline, CDR1 is PRHDT and CDR2 FYEKMQ (reference sequence). V was pared by 4 bases and J by 3 bases, with 9 bases of the junction left unmatched. This CDR3 is 16 amino acids long. The CDR3 here is CASSYTGDKIKNIQYF. CDR3 DNA sequence: TGTGCCAGCAGCTATACAGGGGACAAGATCAAAAACATTCAGTACTTC.

The rearrangement links TRBV7-2 to TRBJ2-5, with 7 bases identical to TRBD2. The J call may be faulty, since TRBJ2-7 better matches the DNA end. CDR1 is SGHTA, CDR2 FQGNSA, per germline. The CDR3 contains 15 residues. CDR3 in DNA: TGTGCCAGCAGCCCAGCGGGGATAGGGATCTACGAGCAGTACTTC. Residues: CASSPAGIGIYEQYF.

The DNA of the CDR3 is TGTGCCAGCAGCTTAGGCGGGGGGGCCAACCGTGGACACACAGATACGCAGTATTTT. Translating gives CASSLGGGANRGHTDTQYF. This chain uses TRBV7-9 with TRBJ2-3; 9 nucleotides align to TRBD2. The CDR3 contains 19 residues. J gave up 2 bases and V 1 base, and 13 bases lay outside the gene matches. The V gene's germline CDR1 is SEHNR and CDR2 FQNEAQ (reference sequence). The whole variable domain, remainder taken from reference TRBV7-9 and TRBJ2-3, is DTGVSQNPRHKITKRGQNVTFRCDPISEHNRLYWYRQTLGQGPEFLTYFQNEAQLEKSRLLSDRFSAERPKGSFSTLEIQRTEQGDSAMYLCASSLGGGANRGHTDTQYFGPGTRLTVL.

The genes are TRBV28 and TRBJ1-2; 7 nucleotides line up with TRBD1. Losses at the gene ends were 4 bases for V and 8 bases for J; bases not matched to a gene: 7. The germline CDR1 and CDR2 sequences are MDHEN and SYDVKM. The CDR3 covers 13 residues. In DNA form, the CDR3 reads TGTGCCAGCAGTTACAGGGGCGTTGGGGGCTACACCTTC. It specifies CASSYRGVGGYTF.

The V and J genes are TRBV4-3 and TRBJ2-7; D gene uncertain. The CDR3 runs to 14 residues. Trimming took 0 bases from V and 3 from J, leaving 9 bases between them. CDR1 LGHNA and CDR2 YSLEER come from the germline V gene. CDR3 amino acids: CASSQDKSYYEQYF. The CDR3 nucleotides read TGCGCCAGCAGCCAAGATAAGTCATACTACGAGCAGTACTTC.

The genes are TRBV5-5 and TRBJ1-2, with D possibly TRBD1 on 6 matching bases. The CDR3 contains 14 residues. Trimming cost V 0 bases and J 7 bases, with 13 bases left between them. The germline CDR1 and CDR2 sequences are SGHKS and YYEKEE (reference sequence). The CDR3 coding sequence is TGTGCCAGCAGCTTGGACTCGGGGGGCACTGGCTACACCTTC. Its protein is CASSLDSGGTGYTF.

On this clonotype: Relative to the germline gene, one junction end is altered; a read error may explain this. The chain links TRBV4-2 to TRBJ1-6; 7 nucleotides line up with TRBD1. CDR3 length: 16 residues. CDR1 and CDR2 from the germline V gene are LGHNA and YNFKEQ. DNA for the CDR3: TGTGCCAGGAGCCAACGGGACAGCTCCTATAATTCACCCTTCCACTTT. It translates to CARSQRDSSYNSPFHF.

This clonotype was detected a few times. The rearrangement uses TRBV6-5 and TRBJ2-5; D gene unclear. Germline assignment: CDR1 MNHEY and CDR2 SVGAGI. V was cut by 3 bases and J by 1 base, with 12 bases left in between. This CDR3 has 15 amino acids. The CDR3 loop is CASSYSTVIQETQYF. CDR3 DNA sequence: TGTGCCAGCAGTTATTCCACTGTTATCCAAGAGACCCAGTACTTC.

The chain combines TRBV6-2 or TRBV6-3 with TRBJ1-2, with 10 positions matching TRBD1. Losses at the gene ends were 6 bases for V and 12 bases for J; bases not matched to a gene: 4. There are 11 residues in the CDR3. Germline V gives CDR1 MNHEY, CDR2 SVGEGT. The CDR3 region has the DNA TGTGCCAGCAGAGACAGGGGGCACCACACCTTC. Translation gives CASRDRGHHTF.

The chain couples TRBV5-1 to TRBJ2-1; TRBD2 matches 8 bases. Germline V CDR1 and CDR2: SGHRS, YFSETQ. Unmatched junction bases numbered 6, after V lost 0 bases and J lost 1 base. The CDR3 runs to 17 residues. CDR3 DNA sequence: TGCGCCAGCAGCTTGGCTTCGGTAGCGGGGTCCTACAATGAGCAGTTCTTC. Its protein is CASSLASVAGSYNEQFF.

The J gene is TRBJ2-1, the V gene TRBV10-3, with 9 nucleotides matching TRBD2. This CDR3 contains 16 residues. CDR1 and CDR2 from the germline V gene are ENHRY and SYGVKD. Germline trimming cut 0 bases from V and 6 bases from J; bases unmatched to any gene: 6. The CDR3 spells CAISESGRGGPNEQFF. CDR3 DNA sequence: TGTGCCATCAGTGAGTCTGGGCGGGGGGGCCCCAATGAGCAGTTCTTC.

The chain has TRBV4-3 and TRBJ1-1; D is possibly TRBD1 (5 bases). Germline values: CDR1 LGHNA, CDR2 YSLEER. The V gene lost 1 base and the J gene lost 5 bases, with 14 bases spanning the gap. This CDR3 is built from 15 residues. The DNA for the CDR3 is TGCGCCAGCAGCCAAGCCAAGGGGCGCTGGACTGAAGCTTTCTTT. This gives the protein CASSQAKGRWTEAFF.

For this clonotype: A much larger clone is a single base away; this may be a read error. The rearrangement links TRBV27 to TRBJ2-3; no clear D gene. In germline, CDR1 is MNHEY, CDR2 SMNVEV (reference sequence). The CDR3 runs 13 residues. The germline V and J ends were trimmed by 5 bases and 3 bases, with 9 bases remaining between them. The CDR3 protein is CASSVGLTDTQYF. CDR3 bases: TGTGCCAGCAGTGTTGGCTTGACAGATACGCAGTATTTT.

CDR3 amino acids: CSARVGARPQETQYF. In nucleotides, the CDR3 is TGCAGTGCTAGAGTAGGGGCGAGACCCCAAGAGACCCAGTACTTC. The V gene is TRBV20-1, the J gene TRBJ2-5, with D perhaps TRBD1 (5 bases). There are 15 residues in the CDR3. With 1 base removed from V and 1 base from J, the gap between germline ends came to 13 bases. From germline, CDR1 is DFQATT and CDR2 SNEGSKA (reference sequence).

This rearrangement joins TRBV6-5 to TRBJ1-4; D is perhaps TRBD1 (6 bases). Between the trimmed V and J ends, which lost 2 bases and 3 bases, there was a span of 10 bases. The germline CDR1 and CDR2 sequences are MNHEY and SVGAGI. The CDR3 is 15 residues long. The CDR3 nucleotides read TGTGCCAGCAGTTACAGGTGGACAGCTAATGAAAAACTGTTTTTT. Protein product: CASSYRWTANEKLFF.

Written as DNA, the CDR3 is TGTGCCAGCAGCGTAGCCCCACGAGGGACAGGGGACAATGAGCAGTACTTC. It translates to CASSVAPRGTGDNEQYF. The chain recombines TRBV9 with TRBJ2-7; 10 bases line up with TRBD1. Germline CDR1 is SGDLS and CDR2 is YYNGEE. The CDR3 is 17 residues long. J gave up 7 bases and V 0 bases, and 13 bases lay outside the gene matches.